This passage covers 32 T cell receptor beta chains from one sample sequenced in a study of T cell repertoires in cytomegalovirus infection. Using its own MiXCR run on the reads, TCRdb lists one record per CDR3 protein. The repertoire holds some 320,000 distinct CDR3 sequences, with 8% to 9.5% as singletons. The sequencing input was PBMCs. Every receptor here comes from a human donor in good health (CMV status not recorded). Some clones in this sample may be carry-over from other donors' samples.

The rearrangement uses TRBV25-1 and TRBJ1-6; 8 bases align to TRBD1. The J segment lost 7 bases and the V segment lost 6 bases, leaving 2 bases of the junction unmatched. The germline V gene encodes CDR1 MGHDK and CDR2 SYGVNS. The CDR3 extends over 13 amino acids. CDR3 loop: CASSWDRNSPLHF. CDR3 nucleotides: TGTGCCAGCAGCTGGGACAGGAATTCACCCCTCCACTTT. Full variable domain (missing parts from reference TRBV25-1 and TRBJ1-6): EADIYQTPRYLVIGTGKKITLECSQTMGHDKMYWYQQDPGMELHLIHYSYGVNSTEKGDLSSESTVSRIRTEHFPLTLESARPSHTSQYLCASSWDRNSPLHFGNGTRLTVT.

At least ten counts were recorded for this clonotype. The V and J genes are TRBV7-9 and TRBJ2-1, with 7 bases fitting TRBD1. The CDR3 length is 19 residues. J lost 7 bases, V lost 3 bases, and 21 bases had no gene match. Germline V lookup: CDR1 SEHNR, CDR2 FQNEAQ (reference sequence). The CDR3 reads CASSLSGRGILSSLNEQFF. In nucleotides, the CDR3 is TGTGCCAGCAGCTTGTCGGGCAGGGGGATATTGTCTTCTTTGAATGAGCAGTTCTTC.

The rearrangement links TRBV7-9 to TRBJ1-4; no firm D call. The CDR3 contains 16 residues. Germline loops: CDR1 SEHNR, CDR2 FQNEAQ (reference sequence). Trimming stripped 5 bases from V and 0 bases from J, with 13 bases between. CDR3 DNA sequence: TGTGCCAGCAGCCCCCTGGGCAGTTCAACTAATGAAAAACTGTTTTTT. Protein product: CASSPLGSSTNEKLFF.

This clonotype turned up a few times. The genes are TRBV4-2 and TRBJ2-3, with 12 bases fitting TRBD2. The CDR3 runs 17 residues. The germline gives CDR1 LGHNA, CDR2 YNFKEQ. V lost 2 bases to trimming and J lost 5 bases; unmatched junction nucleotides: 8. The CDR3 bases are TGTGCCAGCAGCCAATTTCTAGCGGGAGGGGGGCAAGATACGCAGTATTTT. Protein sequence: CASSQFLAGGGQDTQYF.

The chain uses TRBV7-2 and TRBJ2-3; 8 positions agree with TRBD1. Losses at the gene ends were 4 bases for V and 2 bases for J; bases not matched to a gene: 8. The CDR3 extends over 16 amino acids. The germline gives CDR1 SGHTA, CDR2 FQGNSA. This chain's CDR3 is CASSSHRTGPTDTQYF. For the CDR3, the DNA is TGTGCCAGCAGCTCACATAGGACAGGGCCCACAGATACGCAGTATTTT.

This clonotype was counted many times. This chain links TRBV7-3 with TRBJ2-1; TRBD1 agrees at 7 bases. The V gene's germline CDR1 is SGHTA and CDR2 FQGTGA. The CDR3 is 16 residues long. V dropped 5 bases and J dropped 2; count of bases not matched to a gene: 9. Here the CDR3 reads CASSSTGVHPYNEQFF. The CDR3 DNA is TGTGCCAGCAGCAGTACAGGGGTCCACCCCTACAATGAGCAGTTCTTC. The full variable domain, in which reference TRBV7-3 and TRBJ2-1 provide the parts outside the CDR3, is GAGVSQTPSNKVTEKGKYVELRCDPISGHTALYWYRQSLGQGPEFLIYFQGTGAADDSGLPNDRFFAVRPEGSVSTLKIQRTERGDSAVYLCASSSTGVHPYNEQFFGPGTRLTVL.

This clonotype was counted many times. The V call is TRBV7-9, the J call TRBJ2-1; TRBD2 matches at 11 bases. From germline, CDR1 is SEHNR and CDR2 FQNEAQ (reference sequence). This CDR3 is 17 amino acids long. The junction had 6 bases not matched to a gene; V was cut back by 5 bases and J by 0 bases. This CDR3 reads CASSGLAGDSSYNEQFF. CDR3 DNA sequence: TGTGCCAGCAGCGGACTAGCGGGCGACAGCTCCTACAATGAGCAGTTCTTC. Filled out from reference TRBV7-9 and TRBJ2-1, the complete variable domain reads DTGVSQNPRHKITKRGQNVTFRCDPISEHNRLYWYRQTLGQGPEFLTYFQNEAQLEKSRLLSDRFSAERPKGSFSTLEIQRTEQGDSAMYLCASSGLAGDSSYNEQFFGPGTRLTVL.

The chain has TRBV27 and TRBJ1-1; the D gene is possibly TRBD1 (5 bases). Germline CDR1 is MNHEY and CDR2 is SMNVEV (reference sequence). The germline V and J ends were trimmed by 1 base and 4 bases, with 13 bases remaining between them. The CDR3 length is 15 residues. The CDR3 reads CASSLFPGLITEAFF. The CDR3 DNA follows: TGTGCCAGCAGTTTATTCCCGGGGCTGATCACTGAAGCTTTCTTT.

This clonotype was seen many times. CDR3 amino acids: CASSLRLSNQPQHF. The CDR3 DNA reads as TGTGCCAGCAGTTTACGACTTAGCAATCAGCCCCAGCATTTT. This sequence joins TRBV12-3 or TRBV12-4 and TRBJ1-5, with unresolved D. The CDR3 spans 14 residues. The V and J ends lost 2 bases and 0 bases respectively, with 5 bases between them.

This clonotype was observed a handful of times. This chain links TRBV7-3 with TRBJ2-1, with D perhaps matching TRBD1 (6 bases). V lost 6 bases and J lost 15, with 21 bases in between. This CDR3 has 13 amino acids. CDR1 is SGHTA and CDR2 is FQGTGA in the germline V gene. The DNA for the CDR3 is TGTGCCAGCAGGTCCCGGGACAAAGTCTCCCCGTTCTTC. It codes for CASRSRDKVSPFF.

This clonotype was seen ten or more times. The V call is TRBV20-1, the J call TRBJ1-6; D is undetermined. This CDR3 comprises 15 residues. The germline gives CDR1 DFQATT, CDR2 SNEGSKA (reference sequence). Trimming pared 1 base from V and 0 bases from J, leaving 7 bases between. CDR3 bases: TGCAGTGCTAGAGTAGCTAGCTCCTATAATTCACCCCTCCACTTT. Its protein is CSARVASSYNSPLHF.

This clonotype turned up a few times. Here the CDR3 reads CASTLAGPETQYF. For the CDR3, the DNA is TGTGCCAGCACCCTAGCGGGCCCAGAGACCCAGTACTTC. V is TRBV12-3 or TRBV12-4 and J is TRBJ2-5; 8 nucleotides line up with TRBD2. Trimming cost V 7 bases and J 4 bases; bases outside gene matches: 5. This CDR3 has 13 amino acids.

This clonotype was recorded a few times. V and J are TRBV27 and TRBJ2-1, with 9 bases lining up with TRBD2. This CDR3 has 18 residues. Germline-derived CDR1 and CDR2 are MNHEY and SMNVEV (reference sequence). J lost 10 bases, V lost 3 bases, and 19 bases had no gene match. The CDR3 here is CASSLYPTRAGGPWEQFF. The CDR3 region has the DNA TGTGCCAGCAGTTTGTATCCCACTAGGGCGGGAGGGCCGTGGGAGCAGTTCTTC.

This chain uses TRBV7-7 with TRBJ2-1; the match to TRBD2 covers 8 bases. Germline CDR1 and CDR2: SSHAT and FNYEAQ (reference sequence). The CDR3 spans 14 residues. V shed 1 base, J shed 8 bases, and the junction held 4 bases outside the gene matches. The CDR3 region is CASSLDGGGDEQFF. CDR3 in DNA: TGTGCCAGCAGCTTAGACGGGGGGGGAGATGAGCAGTTCTTC.

On this clonotype: This sequence may be a read error, since a much larger clone differs from it by one base. The chain couples TRBV7-9 to TRBJ2-1; 9 bases agree with TRBD2. The ends lost 1 base at V and 5 bases at J; junction bases unmatched: 0. Germline CDR1 reads SEHNR; CDR2 reads FQNEAQ (reference sequence). There are 14 residues in the CDR3. CDR3 sequence (DNA): TGTGCCAGCAGCTTAGGACTAGCGGACAATGAGCAGTTCTTC. This translates into CASSLGLADNEQFF.

This clonotype came up a few times. The rearrangement uses TRBV27 and TRBJ2-7; D unclear. Germline loops: CDR1 MNHEY, CDR2 SMNVEV (reference sequence). This CDR3 has 13 amino acids. Trimming left V 4 bases short and J 7 bases short, with 14 bases between. The CDR3 loop reads CASSSRGPFEQYF. The DNA of the CDR3 is TGTGCCAGCAGTTCCCGCGGACCCTTTGAGCAGTACTTC.

Remarks on this clonotype: A much larger clonotype is one base distant, so this may be a read error. The chain joins TRBV7-2 to TRBJ2-3; 14 positions match TRBD2. The germline gives CDR1 SGHTA, CDR2 FQGNSA. This CDR3 has 19 amino acids. The CDR3: CASSSSGLAGVFGSDTRYF. The DNA of the CDR3 is TGTGCCAGCAGCTCCTCGGGACTAGCGGGAGTATTTGGCTCAGATACGCGGTATTTT.

This clonotype showed up many times. This chain uses TRBV28 with TRBJ1-1; a weak D match, TRBD1 (6 bases). CDR3 length: 14 residues. The germline CDR1 and CDR2 sequences are MDHEN and SYDVKM. Trimming stripped 4 bases from V and 0 bases from J, with 9 bases between. This CDR3 reads CASSYQGLNTEAFF. The DNA for the CDR3 is TGTGCCAGCAGTTACCAGGGGCTGAACACTGAAGCTTTCTTT.

The CDR3: CASSLEGDSDSPLHF. The CDR3, as DNA: TGCGCCAGCAGCTTGGAAGGGGACTCGGATTCACCCCTCCACTTT. The V and J genes are TRBV5-1 and TRBJ1-6, with D maybe TRBD1 (5 bases). V was pared by 0 bases and J by 8 bases, with 12 bases between. The CDR3 consists of 15 residues. Germline CDR1 SGHRS, CDR2 YFSETQ.

This clonotype came up many times. The CDR3 spells CASHKTGRRNTEAFF. The CDR3 bases are TGTGCCAGCCATAAGACGGGACGGAGGAACACTGAAGCTTTCTTT. The V and J genes are TRBV6-2 or TRBV6-3 and TRBJ1-1, with D possibly TRBD1 on 5 matching bases. Trimming cost V 8 bases and J 1 base, with 17 bases left between them. This CDR3 is 15 amino acids long. Per the germline V gene, CDR1 is MNHEY and CDR2 is SVGEGT.

A few counts support this clonotype. The chain has TRBV28 and TRBJ2-5, with a weak D call TRBD1 (6 bases). Germline CDR1 and CDR2: MDHEN and SYDVKM. The length of the CDR3 is 15 residues. Trimming pared 5 bases from V and 4 bases from J, leaving 17 bases between. CDR3 amino acids: CASSLIQGSRETQYF. DNA of the CDR3: TGTGCCAGCAGTCTGATACAGGGATCTCGAGAGACCCAGTACTTC. Full variable domain (rest looked up from reference TRBV28 and TRBJ2-5): DVKVTQSSRYLVKRTGEKVFLECVQDMDHENMFWYRQDPGLGLRLIYFSYDVKMKEKGDIPEGYSVSREKKERFSLILESASTNQTSMYLCASSLIQGSRETQYFGPGTRLLVL.

The chain joins TRBV20-1 to TRBJ2-7; the D is unclear. Germline CDR1 reads DFQATT; CDR2 reads SNEGSKA (reference sequence). With 1 base removed from V and 0 bases from J, the gap between germline ends came to 10 bases. The CDR3 has 14 amino acids. The CDR3 loop reads CSARVTSASYEQYF. CDR3 in DNA: TGCAGTGCTAGAGTAACGTCAGCCTCCTACGAGCAGTACTTC.

This clonotype came up many times. The genes are TRBV7-8 and TRBJ2-5; D call uncertain. This CDR3 is 14 amino acids long. CDR1 is SGHVS and CDR2 is FQNEAQ in the germline V gene. Trimming left V 5 bases short and J 2 bases short, with 12 bases between. The CDR3 sequence: CASSLRTDQETQYF. DNA of the CDR3: TGTGCCAGCAGCCTTCGGACGGATCAAGAGACCCAGTACTTC.

This clonotype was counted ten times or more. The chain recombines TRBV7-2 with TRBJ2-5; D possibly corresponds to TRBD1 (5 bases). This CDR3 region has 14 residues. CDR1 and CDR2 (germline): SGHTA, FQGNSA. V was pared by 2 bases and J by 4 bases, with 11 bases between. In DNA, the CDR3 is TGTGCCAGCAGCTTAAGCCGACAGCTAGAGACCCAGTACTTC. This encodes CASSLSRQLETQYF.

The table lists this clonotype with many counts. The chain joins TRBV28 to TRBJ2-1, with unresolved D. Germline V lookup: CDR1 MDHEN, CDR2 SYDVKM. The CDR3 runs 14 residues. V dropped 5 bases and J dropped 1 base, with 9 bases sitting between them. The DNA of the CDR3 is TGTGCCAGCAGTCCTCGGTATTCCTACAATGAGCAGTTCTTC. Translating gives CASSPRYSYNEQFF.

The table lists this clonotype with many counts. The chain has TRBV7-2 and TRBJ2-2; D is possibly TRBD2 (7 bases). CDR1 and CDR2 from the germline V gene are SGHTA and FQGNSA. The CDR3 covers 16 residues. The V gene lost 7 bases and the J gene lost 4 bases, with 19 bases spanning the gap. The DNA of the CDR3 is TGTGCCAGCATGACGAGGGGGGGGTTCCCCACCGGGGAGCTGTTTTTT. It codes for CASMTRGGFPTGELFF.

This clonotype was seen a handful of times. The gene calls are TRBV7-6 and TRBJ2-3; D perhaps matches TRBD2 (5 bases). Germline V gene data show CDR1 as SGHVS and CDR2 as FNYEAQ. The CDR3 spans 13 residues. Trimming left V 5 bases short and J 9 bases short, with 15 bases between. The CDR3 is CASSTKLGNTQYF. CDR3 sequence (DNA): TGTGCCAGCAGCACCAAACTAGGGAACACGCAGTATTTT.

The chain links TRBV7-6 to TRBJ2-3; D might be TRBD2 (6 bases). The V end was cut by 2 bases, the J end by 1 base, with 10 bases between. The CDR3 extends over 15 amino acids. The germline CDR1 and CDR2 sequences are SGHVS and FNYEAQ. In nucleotides, the CDR3 is TGTGCCAGCAGCTTACCCGGGAGTGGCACAGATACGCAGTATTTT. Translating it yields CASSLPGSGTDTQYF.

This clonotype was picked up a small number of times. The junction departs from germline at one end; a sequencing error may be responsible. This chain uses TRBV6-2 or TRBV6-3 with TRBJ2-7; no clear D. CDR1 MNHEY and CDR2 SVGEGT come from the germline V gene. The CDR3 is 16 amino acids. The CDR3 DNA sequence: TGTGCCAGCAGTAACTCCCTGGACCAGAAATCCTACGAGCAGTACTTC. This translates into CASSNSLDQKSYEQYF.

This clonotype was seen a handful of times. The genes are TRBV12-3 or TRBV12-4 and TRBJ2-1; D unclear. V dropped 5 bases and J dropped 5 bases, with 4 bases sitting between them. This CDR3 is built from 11 residues. This CDR3 reads CASSTDNEQFF. DNA of the CDR3: TGTGCCAGCAGTACAGACAATGAGCAGTTCTTC.

The CDR3 DNA sequence: TGTGCCAGCATCCGGTCAGGGGGCGCGGAAGCTTTCTTT. This sequence encodes CASIRSGGAEAFF. The chain employs TRBV28 and TRBJ1-1, with 8 positions matching TRBD1. The CDR3 is made up of 13 amino acids. V shed 7 bases, J shed 8 bases, and the junction held 9 bases outside the gene matches. Germline-derived CDR1 and CDR2 are MDHEN and SYDVKM. Complete variable domain (other parts from reference TRBV28 and TRBJ1-1): DVKVTQSSRYLVKRTGEKVFLECVQDMDHENMFWYRQDPGLGLRLIYFSYDVKMKEKGDIPEGYSVSREKKERFSLILESASTNQTSMYLCASIRSGGAEAFFGQGTRLTVV.

This clonotype appeared many times. The V and J genes are TRBV7-2 and TRBJ2-2; TRBD1 agrees at 10 bases. The V and J ends lost 7 bases and 7 bases, in that order; junction bases with no gene match: 6. The CDR3 totals 14 residues. Germline V gives CDR1 SGHTA, CDR2 FQGNSA. The CDR3 nucleotides are TGTGCCAGCACCCGGGACAGGGGCGGCGGGGAGCTGTTTTTT. This codes for CASTRDRGGGELFF.